This T cell receptor (beta chain) was sequenced during a study of early T cells in non-severe SARS-CoV-2 infection. This clonotype came up a few times. The CDR3 consists of 13 residues. Trimming took 0 bases from V and 7 from J, leaving 11 bases between them. Germline lookup yields CDR1 SGDLS and CDR2 YYNGEE. TCRdb independently ran MiXCR on the 5' RACE reads; one entry per CDR3 protein. The sample has 100,000 to 120,000 distinct CDR3 sequences, over 10% seen once; the top ten hold 3% to 4.5%. This chain connects TRBV9 to TRBJ2-7; tentatively, D is TRBD1 or TRBD2 (6 bases each). The sample consisted of whole blood, taken at baseline. The source of this sequence is an adult who was a healthcare worker with PCR-confirmed SARS-CoV-2 infection or an uninfected control (not recorded which). The CDR3 is CASSVGGGLEQYF. The CDR3 DNA is TGTGCCAGCAGCGTAGGTGGGGGGCTGGAGCAGTACTTC.